This T cell receptor beta chain was captured by sequencing in a study of long-term antiretroviral therapy in people with HIV (dated by TCRdb to between 2021 and 2024). For the wider study: The earliest samples were collected approximately a decade before the 2015 WHO recommendation for immediate ART, a period when ART was typically delayed until CD4 counts fell. From 30 adults with confirmed HIV infection, the cohort provided over 150 cryopreserved PBMC samples, gathered serially across a mean of around 6 years (range 1-12). Whether ART initiation and durable HIV suppression were associated with changes in peripheral blood TRB repertoire composition and diversity was tested in a retrospective serial study. No cross-contamination during QIAcube processing was shown when test extractions of a monoclonal T-cell line were performed alongside some 33 polyclonal samples. Among the 25 to 35 participants with HIV, eleven were female. The paper's findings and limits, for the study overall: Samples dated from the mid-2000s to the late 2010s, and the ART regimens used may be less effective than current ones. Since PBMC availability was limited, sequencing covered only the TCR beta chain, with no alpha chain pairing. Starting ART was linked to a significant rise in TRB diversity, yet even after long-term ART the diversity remained significantly lower than in transplant donor controls. Expanded TRB clones identified before ART initiation dominated the repertoire at all time points, although this dominance fluctuated and declined in many PLHIV after ART. Because pre-ART samples had limited cell numbers, profiling was done on unsorted PBMC rather than on sorted CD4+ and CD8+ T cells. Inferences about post-ART repertoire changes were limited because no data were available on ART adherence, viral resistance or therapy changes. CDR3 length ranges in HIV repertoires were narrower than in controls, and network structure suggested an antigen-experienced repertoire with only a slight naive shift after ART.

Inclusion was restricted to participants for whom at least one PBMC sample before ART initiation and at least two post-ART samples were available. Treatment was received in the United States of America by all participants with HIV. Before DNA extraction, cryopreserved samples containing about 0.95-10 million PBMC were thawed and washed. At the time of the earliest PBMC sample, participants with HIV were aged between about 23 and 55 years. PBMC samples were contributed by each participant from 1-4 timepoints before ART initiation and 2-8 timepoints after ART initiation, with a median of 7 samples. Serial HIV viral load, CD4+ T-cell count, ART history and demographic data were obtained for every participant. Using a Qiagen kit on a QIAcube, genomic DNA was extracted from unsorted PBMC, with samples processed in batches of 12. The immunoSEQ hsTCRB v3.0 assay was used at survey level resolution to sequence the TRB variable region. The targeted TRB sequencing depth was about 40,000-50,000 T-cell genomes per sample. Pooled TRB libraries were sequenced on an Illumina MiSeq with a v3 150-cycle kit. In the authors' own workflow: Repertoire analysis was run in R within a reproducible Nextflow workflow that covered QC, data transformation and analysis. Custom analyses were implemented in LymphoSeq2, an R package for AIRR-Seq data exploration. A handful of samples that yielded fewer than 5000 total TRB sequences were excluded, so that approximately 200 HIV repertoires were analyzed. Of the 188 retained HIV repertoires, some 60 were collected before and around 130 after ART initiation. Repertoires were downsampled to 5000 TRB nucleotide sequences, and summary statistics were averaged over 100 downsampling iterations. TRB sequences were retained for analysis only if CDR3 regions of at least seven amino acids were present. Diversity was assessed using a clonality score derived from Shannon entropy and using the Gini coefficient. In the repertoire networks, any two of the top 5000 CDR3 amino acid sequences were linked whenever the two sequences differed by an edit distance of one. GLIPH2 predicted antigen specificity groups and MHC restriction for TRB CDR3 amino acid sequences. CDR3 amino acid sequences were matched against VDJdb and McPAS-TCR to flag known CMV, EBV, HIV or tissue antigen associations. Pre-ART, post-ART and control groups were compared with Wilcoxon signed-rank tests and Holm-Bonferroni correction. In TCRdb, the immuneACCESS table is reduced to in-frame sequences with V and J assigned. These tables do not hold every clone; where another copy was compared, an unresolved V gene accounts for under half, and the others remain unexplained. The V and J calls and clone size are taken from that table; D and trimming were inferred from the DNA. In all, the sample holds about 11,000 clones, and roughly 80% of those were seen once. The ten largest clones take up over 10% of the sample.

V and J are trimmed by 2 bases and 6 bases, and the gene matches miss 5 bases of the junction. The CDR3 runs 15 amino acids, cysteine and phenylalanine included. The only DNA kept is the CDR3, 45 bases in frame from the first base. Based on the germline V gene (reference sequence), the CDR1 and CDR2 sequences are MNHNY and SVGAGI. To note about this clone: Its antigen is currently not known. No much larger clone is present one base from it, and per-base qualities are unavailable.

This specimen consisted of unsorted PBMCs, obtained 1.2 years after starting antiretroviral therapy. This receptor was taken from a man aged 40-50 years with HIV. The chain is encoded by TRBV6-6 joined to TRBJ1-5; TRBD1 fits 9 bases in the junction. In nucleotide form, the sequence is TGTGCCAGCAGTTACGCGGGACAGGGTCTTCAGCCCCAGCATTTT. Translated, it reads CASSYAGQGLQPQHF.